This T cell receptor (beta chain) stems from a study of memory CD4+ T cells and cytomegalovirus serostatus. General study points: Repertoires predicted CMV serostatus with median bootstrapped AUC of about 0.94. Of around 160 reported CMV TCRbeta sequences, some 70 were found in memory CD4+ repertoires.

V was pared by 4 bases and J by 4 bases, with 13 bases between. Germline values: CDR1 ENHRY, CDR2 SYGVKD. The length of the CDR3 is 15 residues. Profiled with immunoSEQ multiplex PCR; TCRdb holds only in-frame clones, not every one. This table holds 80,000 or so clones, roughly three quarters found once. The sort gate was single viable CD3+CD4+CD8-CD45RO+ cells for memory CD4+ T cells. With respect to this clone: Its specificity is not known.

The chain has TRBV10-3 and TRBJ2-2; D gene uncertain. Sequencing input: memory CD4+ T cells from blood. This TCR came from an adult in good health and CMV-seropositive. The CDR3 loop reads CAISGVSVITGELFF. The DNA of the CDR3 is TGTGCCATCAGTGGTGTCAGTGTGATCACCGGGGAGCTGTTTTTT.